The 4 T cell receptor beta chains below come from one sample, sequenced in a study of blood T cell repertoires in COVID-19. Sequencing was performed with immunoSEQ multiplex PCR; in TCRdb, only in-frame clones are kept and a portion is missing. This sample has roughly 34,000 clones; more than 70% occur once, and the top ten carry 16%. The sample comprised peripheral blood. The receptors derive from a human donor in a cohort sampled during active COVID-19.

The V and J genes are TRBV3-1 (or the pseudogene TRBV3-2) and TRBJ2-2; TRBD2 aligns across 12 bases. V was pared by 0 bases and J by 7 bases, with 9 bases of the junction left unmatched. The CDR3 length is 18 residues. Germline V gives CDR1 LGHDT, CDR2 YNNKEL (reference sequence). For the CDR3, the DNA is TGTGCCAGCAGCCAAGAGGGGGGACTAGCGGGTGTTATCGGGGAGCTGTTTTTT. This encodes CASSQEGGLAGVIGELFF.

The chain combines TRBV7-2 with TRBJ2-5; 7 bases line up with TRBD1. The CDR3 extends over 15 amino acids. V was clipped by 3 bases and J by 4 bases; unmatched bases: 8. Germline V CDR1 and CDR2: SGHTA, FQGNSA. In DNA form, the CDR3 reads TGTGCCAGCAGCTTCACAGGGGTAAAGGTAGAGACCCAGTACTTC. Its translation: CASSFTGVKVETQYF.

The chain joins TRBV24-1 to TRBJ2-2, with 10 bases matching TRBD1. The V gene end was trimmed by 3 bases and the J gene end by 0 bases; junction bases not matched to a gene: 6. The CDR3 has 18 residues. Per the germline V gene, CDR1 is KGHDR and CDR2 is SFDVKD. The CDR3 region is CATSDRTGGLSNTGELFF. As DNA, the CDR3 is TGTGCCACCAGTGATAGGACAGGGGGACTATCGAACACCGGGGAGCTGTTTTTT.

The rearrangement uses TRBV5-1 and TRBJ1-2, with 7 bases aligning to TRBD1. The CDR3 is made up of 15 amino acids. Germline V gene data show CDR1 as SGHRS and CDR2 as YFSETQ. V gave up 2 bases and J gave up 4 bases; unmatched junction bases: 8. The CDR3 coding sequence is TGCGCCAGCAGCTTCGAACCGGGACAGAGCTATGGCTACACCTTC. The encoded protein is CASSFEPGQSYGYTF.